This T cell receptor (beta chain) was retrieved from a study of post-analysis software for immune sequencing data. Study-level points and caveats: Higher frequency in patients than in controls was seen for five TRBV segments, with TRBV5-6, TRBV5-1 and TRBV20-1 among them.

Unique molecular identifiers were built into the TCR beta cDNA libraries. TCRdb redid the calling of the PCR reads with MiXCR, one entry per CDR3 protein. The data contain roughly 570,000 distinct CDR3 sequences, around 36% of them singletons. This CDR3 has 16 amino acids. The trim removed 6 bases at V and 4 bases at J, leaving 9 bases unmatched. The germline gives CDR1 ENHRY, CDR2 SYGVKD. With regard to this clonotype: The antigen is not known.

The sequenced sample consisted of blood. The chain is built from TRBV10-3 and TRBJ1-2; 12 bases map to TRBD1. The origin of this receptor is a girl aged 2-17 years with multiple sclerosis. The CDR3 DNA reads TGTGCCATCAGCCTAGAGGGACAGGGGGCCGGCTATGGCTACACCTTC. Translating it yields CAISLEGQGAGYGYTF.